The T cell receptor beta chain under discussion was sequenced for a study of T cell repertoires and HLA-DP antigens. This CDR3 comprises 13 residues. Trimming stripped 4 bases from V and 6 bases from J, with 10 bases between. Germline-derived CDR1 and CDR2 are MNHEY and SVGAGI. TCRdb's table, derived via immunoSEQ multiplex PCR, lists solely in-frame clones and lacks some. The sample contains around 110,000 clones, more than 85% of which appear only once. Purity of the untouched CD4+ T cells was about 97.7%. As regards this clone: Its antigen is unknown.

The specimen was CD4+ T cells from PBMCs. The chain carries TRBV6-5 and TRBJ1-5; the D gene is possibly TRBD1 (5 bases). This clonotype originated in a woman aged 18-35 years in good health and CMV-seronegative. The CDR3 is CASSSLGGQPQHF. Here the CDR3 DNA reads TGTGCCAGCAGTTCCCTCGGGGGTCAGCCCCAGCATTTT.